These T cell receptor beta chains were read from a single sample in a study of identical twins. TCRdb recomputed calls from the 5' RACE reads with MiXCR, one row per CDR3 protein. The sample lists some 1,600,000 distinct CDR3 sequences; 25% to 35% were seen once. The sequenced sample was cord blood. The receptors originated from a newborn girl in good health. Each CDR3 is given with its conserved first and last residue. The D gene is left open where the match is weak. Clone size is not always given. Where it is, it says once, few, many or a class for expanded clones.

- | TRBJ1-1 | TRBV28 | - | TGTGCCAGCAGTTTATGGGAAACAGAGAACACTGAAGCTTTCTTT | CASSLWETENTEAFF
TRBD2 | TRBJ2-1 | TRBV29-1 | - | TGCAGCGTTGAAAAAATACGGGAGGGCGATTGGCAGAATGAGCAGTTCTTC | CSVEKIREGDWQNEQFF
- | TRBJ2-2 | TRBV11-2 | - | TGTGCCAGCAGCTTACAAGTCCGGTTTTGGACCGGGGAGCTGTTTTTT | CASSLQVRFWTGELFF
- | TRBJ1-1 | TRBV20-1 | - | TGCAGTGCTAGTTCCGGACCTCGCGCTGAAGCTTTCTTT | CSASSGPRAEAFF
- | TRBJ1-2 | TRBV24-1 | few | TGTGCCACCAGATCGGGGCCGGGTATCCTCCTCTATGGCTACACCTTC | CATRSGPGILLYGYTF
- | TRBJ2-7 | TRBV4-1 | few | TGCGCCAGCAGCCAACCCTGGCACGTTCCCTACGAGCAGTACTTC | CASSQPWHVPYEQYF
- | TRBJ2-7 | TRBV7-2 | - | TGTGCCAGCAGCTTACTCCTCTACGAGCAGTACTTC | CASSLLLYEQYF
- | TRBJ1-2 | TRBV12-3/TRBV12-4 | few | TGTGCCAGCAGGACAACAGGGACAAGTGGCTACACCTTC | CASRTTGTSGYTF
TRBD2 | TRBJ2-5 | TRBV20-1 | - | TGCAGTGCTCGTACTAGCGGGGGGGCCTCGAAGGAGACCCAGTACTTC | CSARTSGGASKETQYF
TRBD2 | TRBJ2-1 | TRBV7-2 | - | TGTGCCAGCAGCTTATTTGGGGGGGGGAACAATGAGCAGTTCTTC | CASSLFGGGNNEQFF
TRBD2 | TRBJ2-3 | TRBV7-2 | few | TGTGCCAGCAGCTTCCTACCGGGACTAGCGACAGATACGCAGTATTTT | CASSFLPGLATDTQYF
- | TRBJ2-5 | TRBV4-1 | few | TGCGCCAGCAGCCAAGAAGGGTTCTTGGAGACCCAGTACTTC | CASSQEGFLETQYF
- | TRBJ2-1 | TRBV11-2 | - | TGTGCCAGCAGCCTATCCCGGGGATGGGTCAGGCCCAATGAGCAGTTCTTC | CASSLSRGWVRPNEQFF
- | TRBJ1-2 | TRBV2 | - | TGTGCCAGCAGTGAAGGGTGGGACTATGGCTACACCTTC | CASSEGWDYGYTF
TRBD2 | TRBJ2-7 | TRBV20-1 | once | TGCAGTGCTGCAACCGGGAGGGCCTACGAGCAGTACTTC | CSAATGRAYEQYF
- | TRBJ1-1 | TRBV20-1 | - | TGCAGTGCTAGAGATGTGGGGACCTCCTTGGTAGCTTTCTTT | CSARDVGTSLVAFF
- | TRBJ1-6 | TRBV27 | - | TGTGCCAGCAGTTTGACTCGTGGATCACCCCTCCACTTT | CASSLTRGSPLHF
- | TRBJ2-7 | TRBV13 | - | TGTGCCAGCAGCCCCTCACCCAGGGGTTTCCCCTACGAGCAGTACTTC | CASSPSPRGFPYEQYF
- | TRBJ1-1 | TRBV2 | - | TGTGCCAGCAACCCTTGGGCAGGGGCGAACACTGAAGCTTTCTTT | CASNPWAGANTEAFF
TRBD1 | TRBJ2-7 | TRBV6-2/TRBV6-3 | few | TGTGCCAGCAGTTACTCGAATCCAACCGGGACAGGGTTTTCCTACGAGCAGTACTTC | CASSYSNPTGTGFSYEQYF
TRBD2 | TRBJ2-3 | TRBV7-2 | once | TGTGCCAGCAGCCACGGGCCTAGCGGTCGCACAGATACGCAGTATTTT | CASSHGPSGRTDTQYF
- | TRBJ2-7 | TRBV28 | - | TGTGCCAGCAGTTTAGAGGACTTGTCCTACGAGCAGTACTTC | CASSLEDLSYEQYF
- | TRBJ2-3 | TRBV7-2 | - | TGTGCCAGCAGCTATGCCGCCCACACAGATACGCAGTATTTT | CASSYAAHTDTQYF
- | TRBJ2-6 | TRBV3-1 | - | TGTGCCAGACCGTCGGGGGCCAACGTCCTGACTTTC | CARPSGANVLTF
- | TRBJ1-2 | TRBV7-9 | few | TGTGCCAGCAGCTTATCGGGTCAGAAGAAAGGCGCGGGCTACACCTTC | CASSLSGQKKGAGYTF
TRBD2 | TRBJ2-1 | TRBV27 | few | TGTGCCAGCAGTCTAGCGGAGCGAGGCCTGGCCCTTTACAATGAGCAGTTCTTC | CASSLAERGLALYNEQFF
- | TRBJ2-3 | TRBV24-1 | few | TGTGCCACCAGTGATTTGGCAGGGGCCCCCACAGATACGCAGTATTTT | CATSDLAGAPTDTQYF
- | TRBJ2-7 | TRBV20-1 | few | TGCAGTGCTAGAGCGACTACCTCTGCCTACGAGCAGTACTTC | CSARATTSAYEQYF
- | TRBJ2-5 | TRBV20-1 | - | TGCAGTGCTAGAGATCAGACTAGTAGATCCAATGAGCAGTACTTC | CSARDQTSRSNEQYF
- | TRBJ2-7 | TRBV11-2 | many | TGTGCCAGCAGCTTAGGAGCCCACTCCTACGAGCAGTACTTC | CASSLGAHSYEQYF
- | TRBJ2-4 | TRBV21-1 | - | TGTGCCAGCAGCAAAGGAGGGGGCGGGGGGAAGCCCGCAGCCAAAAACATTCAGTACTTC | CASSKGGGGGKPAAKNIQYF
TRBD2 | TRBJ2-2 | TRBV2 | - | TGTGCCAGCAGCCCCTTCTTAGCGGGAGATCTGAACACCGGGGAGCTGTTTTTT | CASSPFLAGDLNTGELFF
- | TRBJ2-7 | TRBV21-1 | - | TGTGCCAGCGGCAAAGCGCTGATGGGACCTTCCTACGAGCAGTACTTC | CASGKALMGPSYEQYF
- | TRBJ1-2 | TRBV12-3/TRBV12-4 | - | TGTGCCAGCAACGCATCTCCGGTATCTACGTATGGCTACACCTTC | CASNASPVSTYGYTF
- | TRBJ2-1 | TRBV7-9 | few | TGTGCCAGCAGCCAAAAGAACTCCTACAATGAGCAGTTCTTC | CASSQKNSYNEQFF
- | TRBJ1-2 | TRBV29-1 | - | TGCAGCGTTGAAGAGGTCTACAGGACTAACTATGGCTACACCTTC | CSVEEVYRTNYGYTF
- | TRBJ1-1 | TRBV12-3/TRBV12-4 | few | TGTGCCAGCAGTTTGGAGACAGCGAACACTGAAGCTTTCTTT | CASSLETANTEAFF
- | TRBJ2-5 | TRBV7-9 | - | TGTGCCAGCAGCTTTCCCGGGGCTAAGACGGGGTACCAAGAGACCCAGTACTTC | CASSFPGAKTGYQETQYF
TRBD2 | TRBJ2-5 | TRBV18 | - | TGTGCCAGCTCTCCCCGACTAGCGGCTTTCCAAGAGACCCAGTACTTC | CASSPRLAAFQETQYF
- | TRBJ1-5 | TRBV12-3/TRBV12-4 | many | TGTGCCAGCAGCTTTACAGGGTCCAATCAGCCCCAGCATTTT | CASSFTGSNQPQHF
- | TRBJ2-7 | TRBV7-2 | few | TGTGCCAGCAGCTTAGGCTTCCACTACGAGCAGTACTTC | CASSLGFHYEQYF
- | TRBJ2-7 | TRBV9 | - | TGTGCCAGCAGCGTTAATGCGGGTAGCGAGCAGTACTTC | CASSVNAGSEQYF
- | TRBJ2-4 | TRBV20-1 | few | TGCGTTGCCCTCAAAGGGAGGCACATTCAGTACTTC | CVALKGRHIQYF
- | TRBJ2-1 | TRBV27 | - | TGTGCCAGCAGTCTACCGGGAAGGCAGTTCTTC | CASSLPGRQFF
- | TRBJ2-3 | TRBV5-1 | - | TGCGCCAGCAGCTTAAACGGCCCGCGAGGGGCAACAGATACGCAGTATTTT | CASSLNGPRGATDTQYF
TRBD2 | TRBJ2-5 | TRBV6-1 | - | TGTGCCAGCAGTGAAGTCACTAGCGGGGGGTACCAAGAGACCCAGTACTTC | CASSEVTSGGYQETQYF
- | TRBJ2-1 | TRBV7-2 | - | TGTGCCAGCAGCTTCGGACCATCCTACAATGAGCAGTTCTTC | CASSFGPSYNEQFF
- | TRBJ2-5 | TRBV5-1 | - | TGCGCCAGCAGCTACTCTTCCGGGACGGGTGAGACCCAGTACTTC | CASSYSSGTGETQYF
TRBD1 | TRBJ2-1 | TRBV6-6 | once | TGTGCCAGCAGTTACTCCCACAGGGGTGGGGTCTACGAGCAGTTCTTC | CASSYSHRGGVYEQFF